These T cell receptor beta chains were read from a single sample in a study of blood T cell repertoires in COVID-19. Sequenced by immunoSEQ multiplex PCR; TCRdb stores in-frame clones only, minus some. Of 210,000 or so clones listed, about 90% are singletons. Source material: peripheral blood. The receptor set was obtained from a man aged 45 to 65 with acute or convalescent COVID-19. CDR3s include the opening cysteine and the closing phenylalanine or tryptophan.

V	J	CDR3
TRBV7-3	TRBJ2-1	CASSPTSGGAYNEQFF
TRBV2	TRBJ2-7	CASSEALTVSYEQYF
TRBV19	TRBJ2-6	CASSPTTGLYGANVLTF
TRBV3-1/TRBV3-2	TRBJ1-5	CASSQDRSNQPQHF
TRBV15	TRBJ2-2	CATSRDLLTSGSRELFF
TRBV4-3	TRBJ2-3	CASSQASSGGITDTQYF
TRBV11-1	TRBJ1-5	CASSLAGGHQPQHF
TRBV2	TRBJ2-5	CASRPTGTHQETQYF
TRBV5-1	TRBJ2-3	CASSQREFTDTQYF
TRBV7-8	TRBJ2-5	CASSFIGLAEETQYF
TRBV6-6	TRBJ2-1	CASSRTSGTGLYNEQFF
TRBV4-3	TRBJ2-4	CASSQEAGNNIQYF
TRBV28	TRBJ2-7	CASSLPGTGPSHSYEQYF
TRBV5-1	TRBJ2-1	CASSLGSTGGVNEQFF
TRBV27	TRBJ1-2	CASGPGTANNYGYTF
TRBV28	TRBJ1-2	CASSLGQGYGYTF
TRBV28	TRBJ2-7	CASSWGTGYEQYF
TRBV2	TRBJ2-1	CASRTSGAYNEQFF
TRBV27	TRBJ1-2	CASKQIRTGGSYGYTF
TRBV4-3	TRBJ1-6	CASSQDNGGLTYNSPLHF
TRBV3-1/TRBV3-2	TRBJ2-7	CASSFISGGPYEQYF
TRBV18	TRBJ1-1	CASSGFTEAFF
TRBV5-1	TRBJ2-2	CASSSGLEAGELFF
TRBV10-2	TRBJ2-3	CASSDPGADTQYF
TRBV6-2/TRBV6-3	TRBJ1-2	CASSYDRYYGYTF
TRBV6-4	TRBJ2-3	CASSTTSADTQYF
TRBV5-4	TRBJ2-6	CASSLVQGAGANVLTF
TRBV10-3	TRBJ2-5	CAIRTTGVQETQYF
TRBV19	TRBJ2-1	CASSTQGHYNEQFF
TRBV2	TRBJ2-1	CASSAHSGSYNEQFF
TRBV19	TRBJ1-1	CASMRGQGVRGSEAFF
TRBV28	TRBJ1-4	CASSFDRGTNEKLFF
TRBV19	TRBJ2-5	CASSILGQGVETQYF
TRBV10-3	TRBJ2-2	CAILPGQGHGELFF
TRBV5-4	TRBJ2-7	CASSDIPGESYEQYF
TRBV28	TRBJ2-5	CASIPRGWETQYF
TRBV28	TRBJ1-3	CASSTQGAFGNTIYF
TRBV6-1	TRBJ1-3	CASSEPGEGNTIYF
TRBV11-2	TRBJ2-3	CASSPDQGSTDTQYF
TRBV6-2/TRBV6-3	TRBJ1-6	CASSYYPGGSNSPLHF
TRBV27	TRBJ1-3	CASSTLGTSGNTIYF
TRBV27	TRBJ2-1	CASSLSRSQGAGNEQFF
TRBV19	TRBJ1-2	CASSIRGDRSGYTF
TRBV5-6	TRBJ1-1	CASSFGAMGPMNTEAFF
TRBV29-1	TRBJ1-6	CSLTLPGQGAPVTYSPLHF